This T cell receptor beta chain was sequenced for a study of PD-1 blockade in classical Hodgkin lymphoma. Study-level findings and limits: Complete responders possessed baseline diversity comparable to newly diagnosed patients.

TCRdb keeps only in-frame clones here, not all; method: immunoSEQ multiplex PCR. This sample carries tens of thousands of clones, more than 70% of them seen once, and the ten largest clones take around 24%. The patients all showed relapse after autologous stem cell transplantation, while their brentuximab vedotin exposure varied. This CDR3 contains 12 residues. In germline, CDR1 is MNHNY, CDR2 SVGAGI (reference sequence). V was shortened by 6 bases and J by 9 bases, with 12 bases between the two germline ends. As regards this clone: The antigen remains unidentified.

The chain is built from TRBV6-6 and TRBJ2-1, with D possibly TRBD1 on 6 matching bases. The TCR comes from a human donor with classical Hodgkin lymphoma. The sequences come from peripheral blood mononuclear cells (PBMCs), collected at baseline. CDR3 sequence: CASSPLGGEQFF. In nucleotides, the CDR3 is TGTGCCAGCAGCCCACTAGGGGGTGAGCAGTTCTTC.